This TCR beta chain was found in a study of technical replicates of blood from a few donors (dated by TCRdb to 2017 to 2019). Reading from cysteine to phenylalanine, the CDR3 counts 13 amino acids. Of all the DNA, just the CDR3 is kept, 39 bases in frame from base 1. CDR1 and CDR2 are drawn from the germline V gene (reference sequence): LNHDA, SQIVND. Trimmed from V: 4 bases; trimmed from J: 8 bases; junction bases lacking a gene match: 7. Concerning this clone: Its recognized antigen is unknown. Base qualities are not provided; no much larger clone lies one nucleotide away.

The library was obtained by the immunoSEQ multiplex PCR assay. Imported from immuneACCESS, the table was reduced by TCRdb to in-frame sequences with V and J called. These copies leave out some clones; in studies compared against another copy, an unresolved V gene accounts for under half, and the cause of the remainder is not known. The sample table lists 70,000 to 95,000 clones, about 94% of them with a count of one. 0.24% of the sample is taken by the ten largest. Input material: T cells isolated from PBMCs. This chain joins TRBV19 to TRBJ1-2, and 7 bases in between align with TRBD1. The sequence came from a human donor in good health. CDR3 reads: CASSTQGTGGYTF. DNA sequence: TGTGCCAGTAGTACACAGGGGACGGGAGGCTACACCTTC.